Here is one T cell receptor beta chain with its context. This sample stems from a study of blood T cell repertoires in COVID-19. The wider study: Sources were T cells, B-cell-depleted T cells, or PBMCs; the material itself was cDNA or gDNA.

The protocol was immunoSEQ multiplex PCR, while the TCRdb copy is restricted to in-frame clones and leaves out a portion. The sample shows some 180,000 clones, around 90% of them seen only once. The germline CDR1 and CDR2 sequences are MGHDK and SYGVNS. The junction had 16 bases not matched to a gene; V was cut back by 8 bases and J by 10 bases. CDR3 length equals 15 residues. The receptor was derived from a man over 45 with acute or convalescent COVID-19. The chain carries TRBV25-1 and TRBJ2-5; 10 nucleotides align to TRBD2. The sample taken for sequencing was peripheral blood. DNA for the CDR3: TGTGCCAGCGGTCGAAGCGGGAGGGCCTTTGATGTCCAGTACTTC. Its translation is CASGRSGRAFDVQYF.